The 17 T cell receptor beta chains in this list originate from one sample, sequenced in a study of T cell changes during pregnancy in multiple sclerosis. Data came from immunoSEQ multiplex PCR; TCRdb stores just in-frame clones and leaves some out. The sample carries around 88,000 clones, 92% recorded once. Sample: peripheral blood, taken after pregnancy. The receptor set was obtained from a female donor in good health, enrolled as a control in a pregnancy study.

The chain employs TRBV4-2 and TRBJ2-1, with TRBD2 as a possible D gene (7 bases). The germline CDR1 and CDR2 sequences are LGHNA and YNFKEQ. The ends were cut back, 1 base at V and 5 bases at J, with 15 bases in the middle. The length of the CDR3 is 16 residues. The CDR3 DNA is TGTGCCAGCAGCCAAGGCGCTGAGCGGGACAACAATGAGCAGTTCTTC. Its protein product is CASSQGAERDNNEQFF.

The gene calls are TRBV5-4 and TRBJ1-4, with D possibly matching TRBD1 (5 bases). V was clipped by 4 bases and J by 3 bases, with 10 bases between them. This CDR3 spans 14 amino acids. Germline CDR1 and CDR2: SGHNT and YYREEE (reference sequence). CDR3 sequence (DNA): TGTGCCAGCAGCCCCGGGGGATCTAATGAAAAACTGTTTTTT. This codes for CASSPGGSNEKLFF.

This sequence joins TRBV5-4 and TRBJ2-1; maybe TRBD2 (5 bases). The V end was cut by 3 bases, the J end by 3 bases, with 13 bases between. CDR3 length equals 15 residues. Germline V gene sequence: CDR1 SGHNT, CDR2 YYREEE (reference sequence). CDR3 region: CASSSFFGDYNEQFF. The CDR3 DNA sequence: TGTGCCAGCAGCTCCTTTTTCGGGGACTACAATGAGCAGTTCTTC.

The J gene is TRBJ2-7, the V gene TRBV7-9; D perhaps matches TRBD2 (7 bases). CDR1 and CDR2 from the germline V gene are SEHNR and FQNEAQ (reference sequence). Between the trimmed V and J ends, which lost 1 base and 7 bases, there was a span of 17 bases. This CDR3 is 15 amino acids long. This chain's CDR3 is CASSLGLADQGEQYF. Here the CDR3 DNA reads TGTGCCAGCAGCTTAGGGCTAGCGGACCAGGGGGAGCAGTACTTC.

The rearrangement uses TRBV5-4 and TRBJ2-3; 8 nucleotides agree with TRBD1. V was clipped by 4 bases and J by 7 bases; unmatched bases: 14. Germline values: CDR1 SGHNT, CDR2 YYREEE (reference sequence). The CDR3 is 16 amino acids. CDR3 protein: CASSLRTGQGMNTQYF. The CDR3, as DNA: TGTGCCAGCAGCCTACGGACCGGACAGGGAATGAATACGCAGTATTTT. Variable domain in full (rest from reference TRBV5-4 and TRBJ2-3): ETGVTQSPTHLIKTRGQQVTLRCSSQSGHNTVSWYQQALGQGPQFIFQYYREEENGRGNFPPRFSGLQFPNYSSELNVNALELDDSALYLCASSLRTGQGMNTQYFGPGTRLTVL.

CDR3 amino acids: CASSPRRRWGDEQYF. For the CDR3, the DNA is TGTGCCAGCAGCCCCCGGAGGAGATGGGGAGACGAGCAGTACTTC. This chain joins TRBV7-3 and TRBJ2-7, with a possible D match to TRBD2 (5 bases). V was trimmed by 5 bases and J by 5 bases, leaving 19 bases between them. The CDR3 consists of 15 residues. Germline V gene lookup returns CDR1 SGHTA and CDR2 FQGTGA.

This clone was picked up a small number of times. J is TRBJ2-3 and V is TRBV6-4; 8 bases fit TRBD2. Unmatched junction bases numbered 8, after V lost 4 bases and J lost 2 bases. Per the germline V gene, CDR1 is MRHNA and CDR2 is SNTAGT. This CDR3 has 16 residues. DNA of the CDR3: TGTGCCAGCAGTGTAGATACTAGCGGAGCCACAGATACGCAGTATTTT. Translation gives CASSVDTSGATDTQYF.

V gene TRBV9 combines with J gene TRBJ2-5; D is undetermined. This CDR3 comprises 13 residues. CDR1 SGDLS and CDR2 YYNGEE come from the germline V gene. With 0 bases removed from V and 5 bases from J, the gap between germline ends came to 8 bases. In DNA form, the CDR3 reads TGTGCCAGCAGCGTAGCTACGAGGGAGACCCAGTACTTC. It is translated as CASSVATRETQYF.

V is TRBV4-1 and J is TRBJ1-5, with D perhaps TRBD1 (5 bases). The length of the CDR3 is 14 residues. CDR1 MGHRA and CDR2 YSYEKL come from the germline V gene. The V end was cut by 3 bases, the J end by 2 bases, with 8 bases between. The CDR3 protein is CASSQGQGNQPQHF. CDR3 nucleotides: TGCGCCAGCAGCCAGGGGCAGGGCAATCAGCCCCAGCATTTT.

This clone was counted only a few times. As DNA, the CDR3 is TGTGCCAGCAGCTTGCAGGGCGCCTATGGCTACACCTTC. Translating gives CASSLQGAYGYTF. The chain is built from TRBV5-5 and TRBJ1-2, with D maybe TRBD1 (5 bases). The CDR3 contains 13 residues. V shed 1 base and J shed 4 bases, with 8 bases lying between them. Per germline, CDR1 SGHKS and CDR2 YYEKEE (reference sequence).

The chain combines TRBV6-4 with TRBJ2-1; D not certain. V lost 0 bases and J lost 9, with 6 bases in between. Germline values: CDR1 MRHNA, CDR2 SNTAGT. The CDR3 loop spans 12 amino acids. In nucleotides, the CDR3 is TGTGCCAGCAGTGACTCGCTCGGTGAGCAGTTCTTC. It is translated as CASSDSLGEQFF.

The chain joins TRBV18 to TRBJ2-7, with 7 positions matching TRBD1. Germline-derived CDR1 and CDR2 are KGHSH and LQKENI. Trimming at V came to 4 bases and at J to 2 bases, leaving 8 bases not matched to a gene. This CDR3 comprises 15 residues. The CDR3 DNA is TGTGCCAGCTCACTACAAACAGGGGCCACCTACGAGCAGTACTTC. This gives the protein CASSLQTGATYEQYF. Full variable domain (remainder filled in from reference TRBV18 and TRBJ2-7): NAGVMQNPRHLVRRRGQEARLRCSPMKGHSHVYWYRQLPEEGLKFMVYLQKENIIDESGMPKERFSAEFPKEGPSILRIQQVVRGDSAAYFCASSLQTGATYEQYFGPGTRLTVT.

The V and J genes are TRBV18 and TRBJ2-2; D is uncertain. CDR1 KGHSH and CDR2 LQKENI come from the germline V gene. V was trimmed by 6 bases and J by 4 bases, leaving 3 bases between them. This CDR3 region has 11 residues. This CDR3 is CASSVTGELFF. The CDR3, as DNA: TGTGCCAGCTCCGTCACCGGGGAGCTGTTTTTT. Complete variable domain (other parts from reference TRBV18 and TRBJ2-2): NAGVMQNPRHLVRRRGQEARLRCSPMKGHSHVYWYRQLPEEGLKFMVYLQKENIIDESGMPKERFSAEFPKEGPSILRIQQVVRGDSAAYFCASSVTGELFFGEGSRLTVL.

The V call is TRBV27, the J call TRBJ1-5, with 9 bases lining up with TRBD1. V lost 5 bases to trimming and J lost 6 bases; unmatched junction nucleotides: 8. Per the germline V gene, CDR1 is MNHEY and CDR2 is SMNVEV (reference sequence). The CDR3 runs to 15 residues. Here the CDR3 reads CASSVGTGGFQPQHF. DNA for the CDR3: TGTGCCAGCAGTGTGGGTACAGGGGGCTTTCAGCCCCAGCATTTT.

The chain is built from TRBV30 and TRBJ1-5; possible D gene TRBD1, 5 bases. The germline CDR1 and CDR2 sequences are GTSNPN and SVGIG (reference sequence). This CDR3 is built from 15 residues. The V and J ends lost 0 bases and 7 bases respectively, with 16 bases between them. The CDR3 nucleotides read TGTGCCTGGAGTGTCGGGACGGGGGATCGGCAGCCCCAGCATTTT. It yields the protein CAWSVGTGDRQPQHF.

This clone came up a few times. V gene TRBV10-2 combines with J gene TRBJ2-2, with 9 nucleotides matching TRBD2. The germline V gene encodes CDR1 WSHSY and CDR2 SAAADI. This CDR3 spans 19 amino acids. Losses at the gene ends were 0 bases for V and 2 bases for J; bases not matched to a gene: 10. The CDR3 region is CASSESPLAGWINTGELFF. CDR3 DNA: TGCGCCAGCAGTGAGTCCCCTCTAGCGGGATGGATAAACACCGGGGAGCTGTTTTTT.

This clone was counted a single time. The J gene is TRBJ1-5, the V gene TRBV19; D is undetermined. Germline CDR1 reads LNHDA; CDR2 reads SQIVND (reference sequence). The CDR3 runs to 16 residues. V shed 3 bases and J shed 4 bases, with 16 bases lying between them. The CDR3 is CASSIEEGWRNQPQHF. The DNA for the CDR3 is TGTGCCAGTAGTATTGAGGAGGGTTGGAGAAATCAGCCCCAGCATTTT.